What follows are 22 T cell receptor beta chains derived from one specimen sequenced in a study of CD8 T cells in ankylosing spondylitis. Broader study findings: A TCR beta motif of under 10 highly homologous variants appeared characteristic of ankylosing spondylitis blood.

MiXCR, run by TCRdb on the 5' RACE reads, gives a single entry per CDR3 protein. In the table there are 500,000 to 550,000 distinct CDR3 sequences, roughly an eighth of which are singletons. The antigens these receptors bind are not known. The sequencing sample was made of blood, either unsorted or a sorted T cell fraction (not recorded which). The receptors here all came from a male donor with ankylosing spondylitis.

The chain is built from TRBV7-9 and TRBJ2-6; TRBD1 is a possible D gene (6 bases). Trimming stripped 1 base from V and 0 bases from J, with 10 bases between. The CDR3 spans 17 residues. Germline-derived CDR1 and CDR2 are SEHNR and FQNEAQ (reference sequence). CDR3 in DNA: TGTGCCAGCAGCTTAGGACAGGCCCGCTCTGGGGCCAACGTCCTGACTTTC. Encoded protein: CASSLGQARSGANVLTF.

This clonotype was seen more than once but under ten times. The chain recombines TRBV7-9 with TRBJ2-5, with TRBD1 identical over 8 bases. Germline loops: CDR1 SEHNR, CDR2 FQNEAQ (reference sequence). The CDR3 has 15 residues. Trimming took 2 bases from V and 4 from J; bases not matched to a gene: 6. The CDR3 sequence is CASSLRAGGVETQYF. The CDR3 DNA follows: TGTGCCAGCAGCTTAAGGGCAGGGGGCGTAGAGACCCAGTACTTC.

Only a few counts were recorded for this clonotype. The V gene is TRBV4-1, the J gene TRBJ1-5, with TRBD1 matching 7 bases. Germline values: CDR1 MGHRA, CDR2 YSYEKL. With V trimmed by 0 bases and J by 2 bases, 4 bases remained unmatched. CDR3 size: 16 residues. The CDR3 region is CASSQDRGNGNQPQHF. Written as DNA, the CDR3 is TGCGCCAGCAGCCAAGACAGGGGGAATGGCAATCAGCCCCAGCATTTT.

The chain links TRBV11-2 to TRBJ1-2; D remains ambiguous. Germline V gene data show CDR1 as SGHAT and CDR2 as FQNNGV. The germline V and J ends were trimmed by 1 base and 9 bases, with 9 bases remaining between them. The CDR3 contains 12 residues. In nucleotides, the CDR3 is TGTGCCAGCAGCTTAGTAGAGGGCCGCTACACCTTC. Its translation: CASSLVEGRYTF.

Comment on this clonotype: The germline gene is not matched at one end of the junction; a read error may be the cause. The chain employs TRBV20-1 and TRBJ2-1; the match to TRBD2 covers 7 bases. Germline loops: CDR1 DFQATT, CDR2 SNEGSKA (reference sequence). The length of the CDR3 is 17 residues. Here the CDR3 reads CCARDGRSSKTGDEQFF. CDR3 coding DNA: TGCTGTGCTAGAGACGGGAGGAGTTCTAAAACGGGGGATGAGCAGTTCTTC.

The chain joins TRBV7-8 to TRBJ2-1, with 16 bases lining up with TRBD2. V was pared by 4 bases and J by 7 bases, with 4 bases of the junction left unmatched. Germline CDR1 reads SGHVS; CDR2 reads FQNEAQ. The CDR3 contains 16 residues. This CDR3 reads CASSSGLAGGQNEQFF. CDR3 in DNA: TGTGCCAGCAGCTCGGGACTAGCGGGAGGGCAGAATGAGCAGTTCTTC.

V usage is TRBV20-1 and J usage is TRBJ1-2; D gene ambiguous. The CDR3 covers 15 residues. Germline V lookup: CDR1 DFQATT, CDR2 SNEGSKA (reference sequence). V was clipped by 2 bases and J by 2 bases, with 15 bases between them. The CDR3 spells CSARSPGEFNYGYTF. The CDR3 DNA follows: TGCAGTGCTAGATCTCCTGGAGAATTCAACTATGGCTACACCTTC.

The chain carries TRBV20-1 and TRBJ2-5, with a weak D call TRBD2 (6 bases). Trimming shortened V by 3 bases and J by 0 bases, and 8 bases separated the two germline ends. CDR1 is DFQATT and CDR2 is SNEGSKA in the germline V gene (reference sequence). The CDR3 runs 13 residues. As DNA, the CDR3 is TGCAGTGCTAGCCGCGGGGACCAAGAGACCCAGTACTTC. Its protein product is CSASRGDQETQYF.

This CDR3 reads CASSISGRAITGELFF. The DNA of the CDR3 is TGTGCCAGCAGCATCAGCGGGAGGGCCATTACCGGGGAGCTGTTTTTT. V and J are TRBV5-5 and TRBJ2-2; 10 bases are a match to TRBD2. The trim removed 4 bases at V and 5 bases at J, leaving 8 bases unmatched. The CDR3 is 16 amino acids. Germline V gives CDR1 SGHKS, CDR2 YYEKEE (reference sequence).

This clonotype was counted between two and nine times. The chain uses TRBV7-9 and TRBJ2-3; 8 bases align to TRBD1. Germline V lookup: CDR1 SEHNR, CDR2 FQNEAQ (reference sequence). The J segment lost 4 bases and the V segment lost 2 bases, leaving 2 bases of the junction unmatched. This CDR3 has 14 amino acids. CDR3 residues: CASSLRQGPDTQYF. The CDR3 coding sequence is TGTGCCAGCAGCTTACGACAGGGGCCAGATACGCAGTATTTT. Variable domain in full (rest from reference TRBV7-9 and TRBJ2-3): DTGVSQNPRHKITKRGQNVTFRCDPISEHNRLYWYRQTLGQGPEFLTYFQNEAQLEKSRLLSDRFSAERPKGSFSTLEIQRTEQGDSAMYLCASSLRQGPDTQYFGPGTRLTVL.

This clonotype was picked up many times. CDR3 bases: TGTGCCAGCAGCCCTAGGGTGGGCAACATTCAGTACTTC. Protein: CASSPRVGNIQYF. This chain joins TRBV7-2 and TRBJ2-4; no definite D call. In germline, CDR1 is SGHTA, CDR2 FQGNSA. CDR3 length: 13 residues. Trimming removed 5 bases at V and 7 bases at J, with 12 bases between. The variable domain in full, completed from reference TRBV7-2 and TRBJ2-4, reads GAGVSQSPSNKVTEKGKDVELRCDPISGHTALYWYRQSLGQGLEFLIYFQGNSAPDKSGLPSDRFSAERTGGSVSTLTIQRTQQEDSAVYLCASSPRVGNIQYFGAGTRLSVL.

This clonotype appeared many times. The chain employs TRBV5-5 and TRBJ2-1; TRBD2 matches 9 bases. V was clipped by 3 bases and J by 1 base; unmatched bases: 8. The germline V gene encodes CDR1 SGHKS and CDR2 YYEKEE (reference sequence). This CDR3 spans 17 amino acids. CDR3 sequence: CASSWEVAGESYNEQFF. The DNA for the CDR3 is TGTGCCAGCAGCTGGGAAGTAGCGGGAGAGTCCTACAATGAGCAGTTCTTC. Together with reference TRBV5-5 and TRBJ2-1, the CDR3 gives the full variable domain: DAGVTQSPTHLIKTRGQQVTLRCSPISGHKSVSWYQQVLGQGPQFIFQYYEKEERGRGNFPDRFSARQFPNYSSELNVNALLLGDSALYLCASSWEVAGESYNEQFFGPGTRLTVL.

This clonotype was seen many times. The genes are TRBV12-3 or TRBV12-4 and TRBJ2-5; no firm D call. The ends were cut back, 1 base at V and 2 bases at J, with 5 bases in the middle. The CDR3 sequence is 13 residues long. The CDR3 spells CASSLGTQETQYF. CDR3 DNA sequence: TGTGCCAGCAGTTTAGGCACACAAGAGACCCAGTACTTC.

V usage is TRBV15 and J usage is TRBJ2-6; D may be TRBD1 or TRBD2 (5 bases each). The germline V gene encodes CDR1 LNHNV and CDR2 YYDKDF (reference sequence). Between the trimmed V and J ends, which lost 0 bases and 4 bases, there was a span of 7 bases. CDR3 length equals 15 residues. The CDR3 DNA is TGTGCCACCAGCAGAGATTGGGGGGGGGCCAACGTCCTGACTTTC. It codes for CATSRDWGGANVLTF.

There are a few counts of this clonotype. V is TRBV20-1 and J is TRBJ1-1; D remains ambiguous. The CDR3 has 13 residues. V was shortened by 0 bases and J by 3 bases, with 8 bases between the two germline ends. Germline CDR1 DFQATT, CDR2 SNEGSKA (reference sequence). The CDR3 sequence: CSARDREHTEAFF. Here the CDR3 DNA reads TGCAGTGCTAGAGATCGGGAGCACACTGAAGCTTTCTTT.

In this sample, this clonotype turned up a few times. The chain is built from TRBV7-9 and TRBJ1-4; 8 bases agree with TRBD1. V shed 8 bases, J shed 5 bases, and the junction held 4 bases outside the gene matches. The CDR3 runs to 13 residues. Germline CDR1 SEHNR, CDR2 FQNEAQ (reference sequence). The CDR3 region is CASARGQNEKLFF. The CDR3 DNA reads as TGTGCCAGCGCCAGGGGGCAAAATGAAAAACTGTTTTTT.

This clonotype showed up many times. This chain uses TRBV24-1 with TRBJ1-5; 8 bases fit TRBD1. The CDR3 runs to 15 residues. The germline gives CDR1 KGHDR, CDR2 SFDVKD. V shed 3 bases, J shed 6 bases, and the junction held 6 bases outside the gene matches. The CDR3 protein is CATSDPGGDGQPQHF. CDR3 coding DNA: TGTGCCACCAGTGATCCAGGGGGCGACGGTCAGCCCCAGCATTTT.

J is TRBJ1-1 and V is TRBV20-1; D is unclear. Per the germline V gene, CDR1 is DFQATT and CDR2 is SNEGSKA (reference sequence). V was trimmed by 6 bases and J by 2 bases, leaving 22 bases between them. This CDR3 is 16 amino acids long. The CDR3 DNA is TGCAGTGCCCGACCCCTTTCGTCTAGAGCTAACACTGAAGCTTTCTTT. Translation: CSARPLSSRANTEAFF.

The rearrangement joins TRBV12-3 or TRBV12-4 to TRBJ2-7; 10 bases fit TRBD1. The CDR3 runs to 12 residues. J lost 6 bases, V lost 5 bases, and 1 base had no gene match. Here the CDR3 reads CASSRTGGEQYF. For the CDR3, the DNA is TGTGCCAGCAGTCGGACAGGGGGCGAGCAGTACTTC.

This clonotype was found a few times. The J gene is TRBJ2-3, the V gene TRBV24-1, with D perhaps TRBD1 or TRBD2 (5 bases each). The CDR3 spans 16 residues. Germline lookup yields CDR1 KGHDR and CDR2 SFDVKD. Deletions cut 1 base from V and 1 base from J, with 11 bases between. The CDR3 loop is CATSDFRESRTDTQYF. CDR3 in DNA: TGTGCCACCAGTGATTTCAGGGAGTCCCGCACAGATACGCAGTATTTT.

Many counts were recorded for this clonotype. This chain connects TRBV5-1 to TRBJ2-5; 11 nucleotides line up with TRBD1. Germline V gene lookup returns CDR1 SGHRS and CDR2 YFSETQ. The CDR3 runs 15 residues. J was trimmed by 4 bases and V by 3 bases; bases with no gene match: 5. CDR3 nucleotides: TGCGCCAGCAGCTCCTCCGGGACAGGGGGAGAGACCCAGTACTTC. This sequence encodes CASSSSGTGGETQYF. Full variable domain (missing parts from reference TRBV5-1 and TRBJ2-5): KAGVTQTPRYLIKTRGQQVTLSCSPISGHRSVSWYQQTPGQGLQFLFEYFSETQRNKGNFPGRFSGRQFSNSRSEMNVSTLELGDSALYLCASSSSGTGGETQYFGPGTRLLVL.

Points on this clonotype: The final CDR3 position lacks the conserved phenylalanine or tryptophan, pointing to a likely read error. The gene calls are TRBV5-1 and TRBJ2-1, with 7 bases matching TRBD1. CDR3 length: 15 residues. Per germline, CDR1 SGHRS and CDR2 YFSETQ. Germline trimming cut 3 bases from V and 6 bases from J; bases unmatched to any gene: 9. CDR3 sequence reads: CASSSLPGQFNEQFY. The DNA of the CDR3 is TGCGCCAGCAGCTCCCTTCCGGGACAGTTCAATGAGCAGTTCTAC.